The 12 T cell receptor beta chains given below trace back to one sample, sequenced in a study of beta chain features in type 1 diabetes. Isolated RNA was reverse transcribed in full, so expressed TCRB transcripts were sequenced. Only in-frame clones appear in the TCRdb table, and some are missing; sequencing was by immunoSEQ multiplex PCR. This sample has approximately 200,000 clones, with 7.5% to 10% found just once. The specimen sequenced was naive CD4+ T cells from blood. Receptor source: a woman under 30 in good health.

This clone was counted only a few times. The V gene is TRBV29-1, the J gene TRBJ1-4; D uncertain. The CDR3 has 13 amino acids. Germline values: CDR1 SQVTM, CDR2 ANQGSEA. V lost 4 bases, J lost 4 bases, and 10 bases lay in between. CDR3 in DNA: TGCAGCGTTGGTCCGAGCCTTAATGAAAAACTGTTTTTT. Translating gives CSVGPSLNEKLFF. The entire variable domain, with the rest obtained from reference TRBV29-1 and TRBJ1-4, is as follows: SAVISQKPSRDICQRGTSLTIQCQVDSQVTMMFWYRQQPGQSLTLIATANQGSEATYESGFVIDKFPISRPNLTFSTLTVSNMSPEDSSIYLCSVGPSLNEKLFFGSGTQLSVL.

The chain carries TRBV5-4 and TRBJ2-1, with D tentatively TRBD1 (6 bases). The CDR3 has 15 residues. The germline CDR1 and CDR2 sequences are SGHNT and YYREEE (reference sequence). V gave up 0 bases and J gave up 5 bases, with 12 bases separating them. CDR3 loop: CASSLGAGDNNEQFF. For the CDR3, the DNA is TGTGCCAGCAGCTTGGGGGCAGGGGATAACAATGAGCAGTTCTTC.

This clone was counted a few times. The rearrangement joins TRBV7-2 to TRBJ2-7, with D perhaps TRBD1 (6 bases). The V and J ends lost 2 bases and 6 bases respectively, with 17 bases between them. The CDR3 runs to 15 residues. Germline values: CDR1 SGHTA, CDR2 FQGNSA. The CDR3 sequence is CASSLTATGTTEQYF. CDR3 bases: TGTGCCAGCAGCTTAACCGCCACAGGGACAACCGAGCAGTACTTC.

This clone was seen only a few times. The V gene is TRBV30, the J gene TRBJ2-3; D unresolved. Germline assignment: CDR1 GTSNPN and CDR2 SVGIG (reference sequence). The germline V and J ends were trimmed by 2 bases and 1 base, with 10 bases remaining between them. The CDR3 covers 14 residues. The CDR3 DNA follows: TGTGCCTGGAGTTTTGATCTAGGCACAGATACGCAGTATTTT. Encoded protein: CAWSFDLGTDTQYF.

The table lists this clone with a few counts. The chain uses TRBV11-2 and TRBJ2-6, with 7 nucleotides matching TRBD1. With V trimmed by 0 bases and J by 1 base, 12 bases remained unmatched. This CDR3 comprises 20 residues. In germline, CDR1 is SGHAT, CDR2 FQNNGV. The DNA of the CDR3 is TGTGCCAGCAGCTTAGAGGTCCCGTGGACAGGCAGTTCTGGGGCCAACGTCCTGACTTTC. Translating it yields CASSLEVPWTGSSGANVLTF.

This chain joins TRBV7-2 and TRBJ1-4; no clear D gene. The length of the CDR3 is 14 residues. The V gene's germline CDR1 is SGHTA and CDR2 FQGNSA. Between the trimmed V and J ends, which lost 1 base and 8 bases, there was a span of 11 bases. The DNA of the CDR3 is TGTGCCAGCAGCTTAGGGGGAGTGGGGGAAAAACTGTTTTTT. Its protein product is CASSLGGVGEKLFF.

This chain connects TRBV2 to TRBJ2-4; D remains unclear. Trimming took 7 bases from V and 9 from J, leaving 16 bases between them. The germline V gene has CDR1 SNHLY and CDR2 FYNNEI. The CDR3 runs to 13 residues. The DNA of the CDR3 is TGTGCCAGCATAGAGGAAGTTTCAACCATTCAGTACTTC. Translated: CASIEEVSTIQYF.

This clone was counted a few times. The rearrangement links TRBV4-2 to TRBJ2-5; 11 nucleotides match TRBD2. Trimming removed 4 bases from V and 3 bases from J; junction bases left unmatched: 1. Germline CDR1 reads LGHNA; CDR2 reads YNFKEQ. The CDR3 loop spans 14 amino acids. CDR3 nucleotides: TGTGCCAGCAGCCCACTAGCGGGGGAAGAGACCCAGTACTTC. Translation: CASSPLAGEETQYF.

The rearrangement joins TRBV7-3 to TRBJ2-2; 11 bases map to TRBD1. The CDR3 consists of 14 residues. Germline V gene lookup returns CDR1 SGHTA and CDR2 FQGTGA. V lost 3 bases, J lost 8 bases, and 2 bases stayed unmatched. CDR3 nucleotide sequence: TGTGCCAGCAGCTTGGACAGGGGGCAAGGGGAGCTGTTTTTT. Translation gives CASSLDRGQGELFF.

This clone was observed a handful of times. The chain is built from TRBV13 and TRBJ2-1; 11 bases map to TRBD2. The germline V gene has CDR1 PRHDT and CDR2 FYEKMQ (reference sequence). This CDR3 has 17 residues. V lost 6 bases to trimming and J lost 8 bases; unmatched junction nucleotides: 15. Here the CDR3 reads CASRNTPLAGGLDEQFF. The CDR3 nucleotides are TGTGCCAGCAGAAACACCCCCTTAGCGGGGGGGCTCGATGAGCAGTTCTTC. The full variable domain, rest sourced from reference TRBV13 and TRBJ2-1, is AAGVIQSPRHLIKEKRETATLKCYPIPRHDTVYWYQQGPGQDPQFLISFYEKMQSDKGSIPDRFSAQQFSDYHSELNMSSLELGDSALYFCASRNTPLAGGLDEQFFGPGTRLTVL.

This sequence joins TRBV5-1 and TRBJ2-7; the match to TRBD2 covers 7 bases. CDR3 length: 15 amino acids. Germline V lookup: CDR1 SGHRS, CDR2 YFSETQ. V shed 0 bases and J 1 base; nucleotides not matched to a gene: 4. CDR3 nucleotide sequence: TGCGCCAGCAGCTTGGCCGGAGCGGGATCCTACGAGCAGTACTTC. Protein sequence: CASSLAGAGSYEQYF.

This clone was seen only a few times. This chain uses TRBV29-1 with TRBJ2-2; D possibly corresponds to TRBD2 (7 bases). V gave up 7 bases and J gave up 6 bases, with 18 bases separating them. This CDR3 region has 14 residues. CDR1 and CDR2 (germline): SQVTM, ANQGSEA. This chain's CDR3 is CSAMGGLGAGELFF. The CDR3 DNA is TGCAGCGCCATGGGGGGGCTCGGCGCCGGGGAGCTGTTTTTT.